This entry lists 26 T cell receptor beta chains sequenced from one sample in a study of lymphopenia after photon versus proton radiotherapy. Assay: immunoSEQ multiplex PCR; the TCRdb copy retains only in-frame clones and omits some. The sample carries fewer than 65,000 clones, more than 75% recorded once. Sample: peripheral blood, taken from a patient treated with photon-based radiotherapy. These receptors were obtained from a man aged 35 to 55 with gastric cancer.

There are a few counts of this clone. This chain joins TRBV7-3 and TRBJ1-1, with D perhaps matching TRBD1 (6 bases). The CDR3 covers 13 residues. From germline, CDR1 is SGHTA and CDR2 FQGTGA. Between the trimmed V and J ends, which lost 5 bases and 8 bases, there was a span of 15 bases. CDR3 in DNA: TGTGCCAGCAGCGCTGACAGGTTAGGGGAAGCTTTCTTT. Translated, it gives CASSADRLGEAFF.

Points on this clone: Its ends do not fully match the called genes, so a read error is possible. J is TRBJ2-3 and V is TRBV6-1, with D possibly being TRBD2 (6 bases). The CDR3 loop spans 15 amino acids. Germline CDR1 MNHNS, CDR2 SASEGT. The chain's CDR3 is CGSEDGGASTDTQYF. The CDR3 DNA sequence: TGTGGCAGCGAGGATGGCGGGGCGAGCACAGATACGCAGTATTTT.

The rearrangement links TRBV5-1 to TRBJ1-5; no reliable D call. Trimming left V 4 bases short and J 3 bases short, with 8 bases between. The CDR3 runs 13 residues. CDR1 SGHRS and CDR2 YFSETQ come from the germline V gene. The CDR3 DNA reads TGCGCCAGCAGCCCGGACCTCAATCAGCCCCAGCATTTT. Translation gives CASSPDLNQPQHF.

The V and J genes are TRBV9 and TRBJ1-1, with TRBD1 matching over 7 bases. V shed 4 bases and J 5 bases; nucleotides not matched to a gene: 5. The CDR3 spans 13 residues. CDR1 is SGDLS, CDR2 YYNGEE, per germline. CDR3 in DNA: TGTGCCAGCAGCACAGGGGTGAGGACTGAAGCTTTCTTT. It is translated as CASSTGVRTEAFF.

The chain uses TRBV7-9 and TRBJ1-3; 8 bases align to TRBD1. Germline loops: CDR1 SEHNR, CDR2 FQNEAQ (reference sequence). The V and J ends lost 5 bases and 3 bases, in that order; junction bases with no gene match: 9. The length of the CDR3 is 16 residues. The CDR3: CASSTQGARGGNTIYF. The CDR3 DNA follows: TGTGCCAGCAGCACTCAGGGGGCCCGGGGTGGAAACACCATATATTTT.

The V call is TRBV5-1, the J call TRBJ2-7, with D possibly TRBD1 on 5 matching bases. The germline CDR1 and CDR2 sequences are SGHRS and YFSETQ. The CDR3 runs 18 residues. V lost 0 bases to trimming and J lost 3 bases, with 22 bases between them. CDR3 in DNA: TGCGCCAGCAGCTTGGCACCCCCCTCGCAGGGCAAAAACTACGAGCAGTACTTC. This gives the protein CASSLAPPSQGKNYEQYF.

This clone has more than one count but fewer than ten. The chain couples TRBV11-2 to TRBJ1-2; 9 nucleotides agree with TRBD1. V lost 5 bases and J lost 8; bases outside the gene matches: 9. CDR1 and CDR2 from the germline V gene are SGHAT and FQNNGV. The CDR3 totals 14 residues. The CDR3 here is CASSLGTGPEGYTF. CDR3 in DNA: TGTGCCAGCAGCCTGGGGACAGGGCCAGAAGGCTACACCTTC.

Only one count was recorded for this clone. The chain employs TRBV11-2 and TRBJ1-1; D ambiguous. The CDR3 runs to 13 residues. In germline, CDR1 is SGHAT, CDR2 FQNNGV. V lost 8 bases and J 1 base, leaving 11 bases between the germline ends. The CDR3 nucleotides are TGTGCCAGCGGCATAGGGAGGAACACTGAAGCTTTCTTT. As protein: CASGIGRNTEAFF.

The chain is built from TRBV6-6 and TRBJ1-1, with D perhaps matching TRBD1 (5 bases). CDR1 is MNHNY and CDR2 is SVGAGI in the germline V gene (reference sequence). The CDR3 runs 15 residues. Trimming took off 10 bases at V and 0 bases at J, with 18 bases between the two ends. The CDR3 spells CATGGGTALNTEAFF. CDR3 DNA: TGTGCCACCGGCGGGGGGACCGCCTTGAACACTGAAGCTTTCTTT.

This clone was picked up one time. The V and J genes are TRBV19 and TRBJ1-2; 9 bases fit TRBD1. The CDR3 has 15 amino acids. Germline CDR1 reads LNHDA; CDR2 reads SQIVND (reference sequence). Unmatched junction bases numbered 7, after V lost 0 bases and J lost 8 bases. In DNA, the CDR3 is TGTGCCAGTAGTATAGATCTAGGGACAGGGAACGGCTACACCTTC. Its translation: CASSIDLGTGNGYTF.

This chain links TRBV7-2 with TRBJ1-6; D gene uncertain. The length of the CDR3 is 16 residues. V shed 5 bases and J shed 9 bases, with 20 bases lying between them. Germline CDR1 is SGHTA and CDR2 is FQGNSA. In DNA, the CDR3 is TGTGCCAGCAGCCCGAGGAGGACGTCTGAGGGTTCACCCCTCCACTTT. Translation gives CASSPRRTSEGSPLHF.

This chain links TRBV6-1 with TRBJ1-2; 8 nucleotides align to TRBD1. V was pared by 3 bases and J by 2 bases, with 2 bases of the junction left unmatched. The germline V gene has CDR1 MNHNS and CDR2 SASEGT. The CDR3 has 14 residues. The CDR3 here is CASSEDRANYGYTF. Here the CDR3 DNA reads TGTGCCAGCAGTGAGGACAGGGCCAACTATGGCTACACCTTC.

This sequence joins TRBV9 and TRBJ2-1, with TRBD2 matching over 8 bases. The CDR3 sequence is 16 residues long. With V trimmed by 1 base and J by 8 bases, 11 bases remained unmatched. The germline V gene has CDR1 SGDLS and CDR2 YYNGEE. The CDR3 sequence: CASSVLSGGGLDEQFF. The CDR3 bases are TGTGCCAGCAGCGTACTCTCCGGGGGGGGCCTGGATGAGCAGTTCTTC.

CDR3 nucleotide sequence: TGTGCCAGTAGTATAGAAGGCAGCTCCCAGTACTTC. Amino acid sequence: CASSIEGSSQYF. The rearrangement uses TRBV19 and TRBJ2-5, with unresolved D. Germline assignment: CDR1 LNHDA and CDR2 SQIVND (reference sequence). The germline V and J ends were trimmed by 0 bases and 9 bases, with 8 bases remaining between them. This CDR3 region has 12 residues.

CDR3 coding DNA: TGCGCCAGCAGCCAAGTCCAAGAGGCCTATAATTCACCCCTCCACTTT. This sequence encodes CASSQVQEAYNSPLHF. The chain recombines TRBV4-1 with TRBJ1-6; no clear D. The CDR3 is made up of 16 amino acids. The germline gives CDR1 MGHRA, CDR2 YSYEKL. Trimming took off 1 base at V and 2 bases at J, with 9 bases between the two ends.

This rearrangement joins TRBV19 to TRBJ1-6; D not resolved. Trimming cost V 5 bases and J 6 bases, with 11 bases left between them. Per germline, CDR1 LNHDA and CDR2 SQIVND (reference sequence). The CDR3 loop spans 14 amino acids. The chain's CDR3 is CASSSGLFNSPLHF. As DNA, the CDR3 is TGTGCCAGTAGTTCGGGTCTGTTTAATTCACCCCTCCACTTT.

The chain uses TRBV4-3 and TRBJ1-2, with 10 bases identical to TRBD1. Germline V CDR1 and CDR2: LGHNA, YSLEER. The CDR3 length is 15 residues. Trimming cost V 5 bases and J 4 bases; bases outside gene matches: 7. CDR3 in DNA: TGCGCCAGCAGCGGAGACAGGGGGCTAGTCTATGGCTACACCTTC. It yields the protein CASSGDRGLVYGYTF.

The chain links TRBV5-4 to TRBJ1-4; D is perhaps TRBD1 (6 bases). The CDR3 is 17 amino acids. Trimming left V 4 bases short and J 3 bases short, with 19 bases between. The germline CDR1 and CDR2 sequences are SGHNT and YYREEE (reference sequence). The CDR3 is CASSPGGGRLANEKLFF. The CDR3, as DNA: TGTGCCAGCAGCCCGGGAGGGGGGCGACTGGCTAATGAAAAACTGTTTTTT.

The chain combines TRBV15 with TRBJ1-5, with TRBD1 matching over 9 bases. Trimming took 5 bases from V and 3 from J; bases not matched to a gene: 8. Germline V CDR1 and CDR2: LNHNV, YYDKDF (reference sequence). The length of the CDR3 is 16 residues. CDR3 loop: CATSFGTGNFNQPQHF. CDR3 in DNA: TGTGCCACCAGCTTCGGGACAGGGAACTTCAATCAGCCCCAGCATTTT.

This sequence joins TRBV7-2 and TRBJ1-5, with 9 bases that match TRBD1. In germline, CDR1 is SGHTA, CDR2 FQGNSA. Trimming cost V 4 bases and J 6 bases; bases outside gene matches: 1. This CDR3 contains 13 residues. The CDR3 sequence is CASSWTGVQPQHF. The DNA of the CDR3 is TGTGCCAGCAGCTGGACAGGGGTTCAGCCCCAGCATTTT.

The V call is TRBV6-1, the J call TRBJ2-5; 8 nucleotides match TRBD2. TRBJ2-7 matches the DNA end more closely, so the J call is doubtful. The length of the CDR3 is 13 residues. Germline lookup yields CDR1 MNHNS and CDR2 SASEGT. The CDR3 sequence: CASNSGEYYEQYF. The CDR3 region has the DNA TGTGCCAGCAATAGCGGGGAGTACTACGAGCAGTACTTC.

The chain recombines TRBV30 with TRBJ1-5; tentative D call: TRBD1 (6 bases). This CDR3 is built from 14 residues. V shed 2 bases and J shed 4 bases, with 12 bases lying between them. Germline-derived CDR1 and CDR2 are GTSNPN and SVGIG (reference sequence). The CDR3 nucleotides are TGTGCCTGGAGTACAGGGACCTCAAATCAGCCCCAGCATTTT. Amino acid sequence: CAWSTGTSNQPQHF. The full variable domain, with the rest looked up from reference TRBV30 and TRBJ1-5, is SQTIHQWPATLVQPVGSPLSLECTVEGTSNPNLYWYRQAAGRGLQLLFYSVGIGQISSEVPQNLSASRPQDRQFILSSKKLLLSDSGFYLCAWSTGTSNQPQHFGDGTRLSIL.

The rearrangement joins TRBV18 to TRBJ1-6; D is undetermined. This CDR3 comprises 16 residues. Germline CDR1 is KGHSH and CDR2 is LQKENI. Trimming took off 6 bases at V and 5 bases at J, with 17 bases between the two ends. The CDR3 region is CASSPMLGRNNSPLHF. CDR3 coding DNA: TGTGCCAGCTCGCCTATGCTGGGTCGGAATAATTCACCCCTCCACTTT.

J is TRBJ1-5 and V is TRBV2, with unresolved D. V lost 6 bases and J lost 4, with 10 bases in between. The CDR3 spans 13 residues. Germline assignment: CDR1 SNHLY and CDR2 FYNNEI. CDR3 in DNA: TGTGCCAGCAGCGCAGAAGGGAATCAGCCCCAGCATTTT. This translates into CASSAEGNQPQHF.

The chain combines TRBV4-2 with TRBJ1-4, with D unclear. CDR1 LGHNA and CDR2 YNFKEQ come from the germline V gene. The length of the CDR3 is 13 residues. V was trimmed by 3 bases and J by 8 bases, leaving 10 bases between them. The CDR3 DNA is TGTGCCAGCAGCCAGGTCCCGGCGGAAAAACTGTTTTTT. Translating it yields CASSQVPAEKLFF.

J is TRBJ2-6 and V is TRBV5-4; no clear D. Germline V gene sequence: CDR1 SGHNT, CDR2 YYREEE (reference sequence). Trimming left V 2 bases short and J 0 bases short, with 6 bases between. The CDR3 contains 15 residues. The CDR3 reads CASSFSASGANVLTF. CDR3 in DNA: TGTGCCAGCAGCTTCTCCGCCTCTGGGGCCAACGTCCTGACTTTC. Supplemented by reference TRBV5-4 and TRBJ2-6, the full variable domain reads ETGVTQSPTHLIKTRGQQVTLRCSSQSGHNTVSWYQQALGQGPQFIFQYYREEENGRGNFPPRFSGLQFPNYSSELNVNALELDDSALYLCASSFSASGANVLTFGAGSRLTVL.